One and the same sample provided the 2 T cell receptor beta chains below, sequenced in a study of cytomegalovirus exposure and HLA in healthy donors. Both 60 Vbeta primers and 13 Jbeta primers went into the PCR. Data came from immunoSEQ multiplex PCR; TCRdb stores just in-frame clones and leaves some out. The data hold roughly 230,000 clones, with approximately 85% observed a single time. Sequences were obtained from PBMCs. These receptors originate from a girl aged 2 to 10 in good health and CMV-seronegative.

The chain employs TRBV5-1 and TRBJ1-4; 7 bases are a match to TRBD1. The CDR3 covers 16 residues. V shed 4 bases and J 6 bases; nucleotides not matched to a gene: 12. Germline CDR1 is SGHRS and CDR2 is YFSETQ. The CDR3 nucleotides are TGCGCCAGCAGCATACAGGGGAGAGTGATCGATGAAAAACTGTTTTTT. Its protein is CASSIQGRVIDEKLFF.

The rearrangement uses TRBV19 and TRBJ2-3, with a weak D call TRBD1 (5 bases). CDR3 size: 11 residues. Germline assignment: CDR1 LNHDA and CDR2 SQIVND (reference sequence). V was clipped by 6 bases and J by 5 bases, with 6 bases between them. The CDR3 reads CASSTGDTQYF. In DNA form, the CDR3 reads TGTGCCAGTAGCACAGGAGATACGCAGTATTTT.